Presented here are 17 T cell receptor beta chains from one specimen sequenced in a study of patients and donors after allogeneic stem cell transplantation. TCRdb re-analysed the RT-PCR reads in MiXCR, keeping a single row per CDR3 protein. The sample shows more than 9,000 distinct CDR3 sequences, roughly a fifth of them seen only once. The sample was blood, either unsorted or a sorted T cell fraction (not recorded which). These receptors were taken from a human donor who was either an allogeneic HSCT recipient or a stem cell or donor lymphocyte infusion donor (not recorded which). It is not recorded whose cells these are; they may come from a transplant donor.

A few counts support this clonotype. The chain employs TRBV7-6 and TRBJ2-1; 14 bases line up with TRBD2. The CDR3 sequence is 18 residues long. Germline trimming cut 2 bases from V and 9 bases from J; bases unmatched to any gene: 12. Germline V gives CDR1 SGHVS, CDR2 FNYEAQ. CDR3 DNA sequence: TGTGCCAGCAGCTTACGCCCCCAGACTAGCGGGGGGGCAGGTGAGCAGTTCTTC. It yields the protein CASSLRPQTSGGAGEQFF.

For the CDR3, the DNA is TGTGCCAGCAGCTTACAGGGTTTCTCTACAGATACGCAGTATTTT. This codes for CASSLQGFSTDTQYF. The chain uses TRBV11-3 and TRBJ2-3; D perhaps matches TRBD1 (5 bases). Per the germline V gene, CDR1 is SGHNT and CDR2 is YENEEA. CDR3 length: 15 amino acids. Trimming took 2 bases from V and 3 from J, leaving 12 bases between them.

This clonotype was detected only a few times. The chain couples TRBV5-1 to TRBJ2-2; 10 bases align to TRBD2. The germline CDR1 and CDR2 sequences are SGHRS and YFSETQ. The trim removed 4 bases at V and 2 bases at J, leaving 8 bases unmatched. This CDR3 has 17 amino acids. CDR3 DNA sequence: TGCGCCAGCAGCGCCCTGCTAGCGGGGGTTAACACCGGGGAGCTGTTTTTT. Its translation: CASSALLAGVNTGELFF.

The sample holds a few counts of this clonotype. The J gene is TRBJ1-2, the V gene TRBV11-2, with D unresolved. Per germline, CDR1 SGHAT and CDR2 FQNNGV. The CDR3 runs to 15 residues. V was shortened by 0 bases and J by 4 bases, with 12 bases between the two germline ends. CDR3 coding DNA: TGTGCCAGCAGCTTAGATGGCCCCATAGGCTATGGCTACACCTTC. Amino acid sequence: CASSLDGPIGYGYTF.

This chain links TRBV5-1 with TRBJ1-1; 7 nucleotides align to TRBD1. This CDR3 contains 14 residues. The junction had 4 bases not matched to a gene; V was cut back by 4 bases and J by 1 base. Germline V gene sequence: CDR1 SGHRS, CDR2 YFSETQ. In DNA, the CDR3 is TGCGCCAGCAGCCCCGGGACAGCGAACACTGAAGCTTTCTTT. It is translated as CASSPGTANTEAFF.

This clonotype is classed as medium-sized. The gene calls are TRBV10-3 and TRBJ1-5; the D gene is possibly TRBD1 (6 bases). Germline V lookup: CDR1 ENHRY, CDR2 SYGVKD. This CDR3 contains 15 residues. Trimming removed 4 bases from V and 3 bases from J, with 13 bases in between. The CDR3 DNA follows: TGTGCCATCAGTGTAGAAGGGGGACCCAATCAGCCCCAGCATTTT. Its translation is CAISVEGGPNQPQHF.

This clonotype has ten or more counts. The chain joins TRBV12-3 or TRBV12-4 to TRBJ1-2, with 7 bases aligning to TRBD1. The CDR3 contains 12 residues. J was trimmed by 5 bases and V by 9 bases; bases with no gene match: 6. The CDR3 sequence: CASWDRAYGYTF. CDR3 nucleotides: TGTGCCAGTTGGGACAGAGCATATGGCTACACCTTC.

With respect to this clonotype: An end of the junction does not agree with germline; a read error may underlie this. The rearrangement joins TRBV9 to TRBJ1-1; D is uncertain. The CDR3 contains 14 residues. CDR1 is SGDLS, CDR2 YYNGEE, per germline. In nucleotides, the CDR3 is TGTGCCAGCAGCCCTACCCCCACTAACACTGTAGCTTTCTTT. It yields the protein CASSPTPTNTVAFF.

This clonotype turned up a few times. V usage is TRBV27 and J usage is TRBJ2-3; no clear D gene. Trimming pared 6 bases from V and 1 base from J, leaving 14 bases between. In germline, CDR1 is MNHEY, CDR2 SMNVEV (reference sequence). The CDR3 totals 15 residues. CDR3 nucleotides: TGTGCCAGCAGGGACCAACAGCTTGGCACAGATACGCAGTATTTT. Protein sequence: CASRDQQLGTDTQYF.

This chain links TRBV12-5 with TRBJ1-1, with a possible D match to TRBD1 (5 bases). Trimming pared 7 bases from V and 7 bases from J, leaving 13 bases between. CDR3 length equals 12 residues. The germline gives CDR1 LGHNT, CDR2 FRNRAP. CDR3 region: CASDHGGYEAFF. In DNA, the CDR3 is TGTGCTAGTGATCACGGGGGGTATGAAGCTTTCTTT.

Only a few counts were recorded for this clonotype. The CDR3 spells CASSLSQETQYF. The CDR3 DNA is TGTGCCAGCAGCTTAAGCCAAGAGACCCAGTACTTC. This chain uses TRBV5-5 with TRBJ2-5; D remains ambiguous. Germline V gene sequence: CDR1 SGHKS, CDR2 YYEKEE (reference sequence). CDR3 length: 12 residues. Trimming took off 2 bases at V and 1 base at J, with 3 bases between the two ends.

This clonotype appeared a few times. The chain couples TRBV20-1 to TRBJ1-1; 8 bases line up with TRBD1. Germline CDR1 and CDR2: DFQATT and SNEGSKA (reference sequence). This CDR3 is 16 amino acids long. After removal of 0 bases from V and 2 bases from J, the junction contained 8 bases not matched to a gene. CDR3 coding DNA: TGCAGTGCTAGAGATGCAGGACAGGGACAAAACACTGAAGCTTTCTTT. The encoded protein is CSARDAGQGQNTEAFF.

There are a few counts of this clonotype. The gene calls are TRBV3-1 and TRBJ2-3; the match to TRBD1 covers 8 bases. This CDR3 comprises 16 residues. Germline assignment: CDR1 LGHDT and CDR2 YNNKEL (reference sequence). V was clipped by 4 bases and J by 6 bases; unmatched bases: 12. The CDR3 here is CASSPLGTGLGDTQYF. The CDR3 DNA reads TGTGCCAGCAGCCCTCTCGGGACAGGCCTGGGGGATACGCAGTATTTT.

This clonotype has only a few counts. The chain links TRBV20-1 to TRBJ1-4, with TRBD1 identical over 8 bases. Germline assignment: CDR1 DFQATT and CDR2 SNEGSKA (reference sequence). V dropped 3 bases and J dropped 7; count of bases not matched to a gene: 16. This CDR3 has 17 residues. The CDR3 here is CSASGIGRDRSFEKLFF. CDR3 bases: TGCAGTGCTAGCGGAATCGGGCGGGACAGGTCATTTGAAAAACTGTTTTTT.

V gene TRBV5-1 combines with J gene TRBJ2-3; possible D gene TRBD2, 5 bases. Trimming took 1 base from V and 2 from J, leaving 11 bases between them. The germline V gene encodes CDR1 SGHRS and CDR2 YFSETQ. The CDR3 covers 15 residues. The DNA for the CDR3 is TGCGCCAGCAGCTTGTCTACGGGGATCACAGATACGCAGTATTTT. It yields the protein CASSLSTGITDTQYF.

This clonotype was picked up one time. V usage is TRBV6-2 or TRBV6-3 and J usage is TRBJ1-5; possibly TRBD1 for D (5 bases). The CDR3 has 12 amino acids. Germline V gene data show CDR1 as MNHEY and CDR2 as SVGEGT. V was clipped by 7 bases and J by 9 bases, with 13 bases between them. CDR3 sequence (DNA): TGTGCCAGCAATCGGGGGTCCCGGCCCCAGCATTTT. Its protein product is CASNRGSRPQHF.

The CDR3 loop reads CASSRSSYNEQFF. In DNA, the CDR3 is TGTGCCAGCAGCAGGAGCTCCTACAATGAGCAGTTCTTC. The chain is built from TRBV6-2 or TRBV6-3 and TRBJ2-1; the D is unclear. The ends were cut back, 6 bases at V and 0 bases at J, with 6 bases in the middle. Germline CDR1 and CDR2: MNHEY and SVGEGT. This CDR3 is 13 amino acids long.